This T cell receptor (beta chain) derives from a study of T cell repertoires in cytomegalovirus infection. The V and J ends lost 0 bases and 3 bases respectively, with 10 bases between them. Germline CDR1 is KGHDR and CDR2 is SFDVKD. CDR3 length: 15 amino acids. One entry per CDR3 protein results from TCRdb running MiXCR on the reads. There are about 270,000 distinct CDR3 sequences in the sample; about 20% occur only once, and around 20% lies in the top ten. Regarding this clonotype: The antigen is undetermined.

The specimen comprised cultured PBMCs, sampled from culture after CMV antigen stimulation. V is TRBV24-1 and J is TRBJ2-5; D might be TRBD1 (5 bases). This receptor was obtained from a human donor in good health (CMV status not recorded). Some clones in this sample may be carry-over from other donors' samples. CDR3 sequence (DNA): TGTGCCACCAGTGATTTGGGTCAGGGCGAAGAGACCCAGTACTTC. Translating gives CATSDLGQGEETQYF.